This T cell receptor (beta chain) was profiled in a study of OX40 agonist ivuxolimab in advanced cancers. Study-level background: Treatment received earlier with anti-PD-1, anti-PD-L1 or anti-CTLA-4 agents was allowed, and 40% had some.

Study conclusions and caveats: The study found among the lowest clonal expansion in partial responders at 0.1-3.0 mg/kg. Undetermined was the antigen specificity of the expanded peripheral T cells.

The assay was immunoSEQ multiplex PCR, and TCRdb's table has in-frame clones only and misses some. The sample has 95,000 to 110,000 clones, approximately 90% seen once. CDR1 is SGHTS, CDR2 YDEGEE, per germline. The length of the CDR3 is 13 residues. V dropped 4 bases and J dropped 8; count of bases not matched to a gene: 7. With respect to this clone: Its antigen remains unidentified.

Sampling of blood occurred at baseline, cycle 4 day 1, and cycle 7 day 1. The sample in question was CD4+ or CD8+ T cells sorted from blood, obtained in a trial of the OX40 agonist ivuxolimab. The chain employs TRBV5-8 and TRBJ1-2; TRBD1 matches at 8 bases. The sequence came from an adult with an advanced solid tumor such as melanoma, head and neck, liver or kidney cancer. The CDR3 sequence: CASSLTWTGGYTF. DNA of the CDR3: TGTGCCAGCAGCCTGACCTGGACAGGGGGCTACACCTTC.